The sequence of this TCR beta chain was determined in a study of early T cells in non-severe SARS-CoV-2 infection. Overall study: Bulk RNA from unsorted whole blood was sequenced; chains were unpaired. Findings and caveats of the study: Matching with VDJdb favored anti-spike CD8 responses (missing private and CD4 specificities).

Concerning this clonotype itself: Its specificity is unknown.

V lost 9 bases and J 0 bases, leaving 9 bases between the germline ends. The CDR3 runs to 13 residues. Germline V lookup: CDR1 LNHNV, CDR2 YYDKDF (reference sequence). Unique molecular identifiers (one per individual cDNA molecule) were attached. TCRdb re-called the 5' RACE reads through MiXCR, storing one row per CDR3 protein. The sample has fewer than 70,000 distinct CDR3 sequences, approximately 4.5% seen once. This sample comprised whole blood, obtained at baseline. This TCR was sampled from an adult who was a healthcare worker with PCR-confirmed SARS-CoV-2 infection or an uninfected control (not recorded which). The donor label of this sample is uncertain. V usage is TRBV15 and J usage is TRBJ2-1; D may match TRBD1 or TRBD2 (5 bases each). CDR3 coding DNA: TGTGCCACAAGGGACCTCTCCTACAATGAGCAGTTCTTC. Residues: CATRDLSYNEQFF. Together with reference TRBV15 and TRBJ2-1, the CDR3 gives the full variable domain: DAMVIQNPRYQVTQFGKPVTLSCSQTLNHNVMYWYQQKSSQAPKLLFHYYDKDFNNEADTPDNFQSRRPNTSFCFLDIRSPGLGDTAMYLCATRDLSYNEQFFGPGTRLTVL.